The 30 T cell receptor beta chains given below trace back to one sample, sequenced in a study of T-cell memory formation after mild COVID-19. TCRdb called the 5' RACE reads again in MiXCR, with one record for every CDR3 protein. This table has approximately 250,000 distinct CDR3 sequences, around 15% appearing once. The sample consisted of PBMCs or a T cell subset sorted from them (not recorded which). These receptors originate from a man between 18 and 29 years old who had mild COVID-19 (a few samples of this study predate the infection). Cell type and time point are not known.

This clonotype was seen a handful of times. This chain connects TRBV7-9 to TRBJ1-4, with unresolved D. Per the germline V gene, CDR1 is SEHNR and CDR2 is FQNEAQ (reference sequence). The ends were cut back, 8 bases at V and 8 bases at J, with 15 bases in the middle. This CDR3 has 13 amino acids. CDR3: CASLPKSSEKLFF. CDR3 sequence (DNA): TGTGCCAGCCTCCCCAAGAGCTCCGAAAAACTGTTTTTT.

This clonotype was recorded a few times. The CDR3 loop is CASSLGGSDQPQHF. The DNA for the CDR3 is TGTGCCAGCAGTTTGGGGGGATCGGATCAGCCCCAGCATTTT. This chain joins TRBV12-3 or TRBV12-4 and TRBJ1-5, with D tentatively TRBD1 (5 bases). The CDR3 sequence is 14 residues long. Trimming left V 3 bases short and J 5 bases short, with 11 bases between.

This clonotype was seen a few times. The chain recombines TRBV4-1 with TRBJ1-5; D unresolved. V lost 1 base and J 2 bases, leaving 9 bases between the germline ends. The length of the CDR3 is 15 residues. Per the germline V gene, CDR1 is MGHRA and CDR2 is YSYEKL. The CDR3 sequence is CASSQGEYGNQPQHF. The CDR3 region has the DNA TGCGCCAGCAGCCAAGGGGAATACGGCAATCAGCCCCAGCATTTT.

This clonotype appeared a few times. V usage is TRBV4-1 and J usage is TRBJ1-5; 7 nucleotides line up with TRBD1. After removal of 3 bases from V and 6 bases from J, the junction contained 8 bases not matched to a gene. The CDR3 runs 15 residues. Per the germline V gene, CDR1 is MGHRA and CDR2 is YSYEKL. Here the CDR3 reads CASSQEGQRGQPQHF. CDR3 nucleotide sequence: TGCGCCAGCAGCCAGGAGGGACAGCGGGGTCAGCCCCAGCATTTT.

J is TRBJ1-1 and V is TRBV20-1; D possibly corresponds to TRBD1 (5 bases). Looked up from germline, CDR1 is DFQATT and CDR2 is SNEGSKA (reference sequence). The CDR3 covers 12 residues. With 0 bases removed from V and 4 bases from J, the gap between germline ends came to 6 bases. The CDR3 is CSAREGTTEAFF. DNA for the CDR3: TGCAGTGCTAGAGAAGGGACCACTGAAGCTTTCTTT.

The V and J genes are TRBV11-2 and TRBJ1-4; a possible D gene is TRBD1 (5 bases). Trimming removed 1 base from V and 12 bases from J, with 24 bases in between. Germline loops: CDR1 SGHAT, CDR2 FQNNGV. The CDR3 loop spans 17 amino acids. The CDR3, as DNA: TGTGCCAGCAGCTTAGTCGGACGGTTCGCGGGACCCGAAGAACTGTTTTTT. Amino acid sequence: CASSLVGRFAGPEELFF.

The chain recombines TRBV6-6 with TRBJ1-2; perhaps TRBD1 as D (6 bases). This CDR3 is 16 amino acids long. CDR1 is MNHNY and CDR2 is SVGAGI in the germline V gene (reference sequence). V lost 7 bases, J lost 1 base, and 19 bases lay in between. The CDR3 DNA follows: TGTGCCAGCAACCACCTCCCCGGGACACTTAACTATGGCTACACCTTC. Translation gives CASNHLPGTLNYGYTF.

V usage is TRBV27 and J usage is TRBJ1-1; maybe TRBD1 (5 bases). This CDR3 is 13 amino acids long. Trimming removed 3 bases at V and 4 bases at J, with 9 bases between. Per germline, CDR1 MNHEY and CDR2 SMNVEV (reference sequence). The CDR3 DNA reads TGTGCCAGCAGTTTCCGGGGGGGCACTGAAGCTTTCTTT. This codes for CASSFRGGTEAFF.

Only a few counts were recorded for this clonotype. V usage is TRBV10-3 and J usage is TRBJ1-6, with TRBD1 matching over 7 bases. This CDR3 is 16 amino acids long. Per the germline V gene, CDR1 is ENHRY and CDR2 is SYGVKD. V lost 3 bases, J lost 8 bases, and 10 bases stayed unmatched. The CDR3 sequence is CAISDPGQETDSPLHF. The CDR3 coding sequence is TGTGCCATCAGTGACCCCGGACAGGAAACGGATTCACCCCTCCACTTT.

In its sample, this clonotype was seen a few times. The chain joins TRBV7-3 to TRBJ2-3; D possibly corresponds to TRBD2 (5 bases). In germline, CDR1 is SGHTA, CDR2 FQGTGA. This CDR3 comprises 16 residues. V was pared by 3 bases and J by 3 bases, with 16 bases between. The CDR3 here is CASSLGRDLLTDTQYF. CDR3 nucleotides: TGTGCCAGCAGCTTGGGCCGGGATTTGTTGACAGATACGCAGTATTTT.

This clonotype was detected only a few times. The CDR3 is CATRGDTTGELFF. The CDR3 nucleotides are TGTGCCACAAGGGGGGACACCACCGGGGAGCTGTTTTTT. V and J are TRBV2 and TRBJ2-2; the D gene could be TRBD1 or TRBD2 (6 bases each). CDR1 is SNHLY and CDR2 is FYNNEI in the germline V gene. This CDR3 is built from 13 residues. V shed 10 bases and J shed 4 bases, with 13 bases lying between them.

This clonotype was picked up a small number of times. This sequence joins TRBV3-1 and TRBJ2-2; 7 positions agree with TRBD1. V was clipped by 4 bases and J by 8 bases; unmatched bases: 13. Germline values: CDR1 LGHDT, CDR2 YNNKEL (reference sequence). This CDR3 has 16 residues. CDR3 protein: CASSLQARGGRGELFF. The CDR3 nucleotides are TGTGCCAGCAGCCTTCAAGCAAGAGGGGGCAGGGGGGAGCTGTTTTTT. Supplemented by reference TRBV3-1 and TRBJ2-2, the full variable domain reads DTAVSQTPKYLVTQMGNDKSIKCEQNLGHDTMYWYKQDSKKFLKIMFSYNNKELIINETVPNRFSPKSPDKAHLNLHINSLELGDSAVYFCASSLQARGGRGELFFGEGSRLTVL.

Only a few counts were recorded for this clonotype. The CDR3 spells CASSDKRTAGANVLTF. CDR3 DNA sequence: TGTGCCAGCAGTGATAAGCGGACGGCAGGGGCCAACGTCCTGACTTTC. The rearrangement joins TRBV25-1 to TRBJ2-6, with TRBD2 as a possible D gene (5 bases). CDR1 is MGHDK and CDR2 is SYGVNS in the germline V gene. The CDR3 length is 16 residues. V was shortened by 3 bases and J by 4 bases, with 13 bases between the two germline ends.

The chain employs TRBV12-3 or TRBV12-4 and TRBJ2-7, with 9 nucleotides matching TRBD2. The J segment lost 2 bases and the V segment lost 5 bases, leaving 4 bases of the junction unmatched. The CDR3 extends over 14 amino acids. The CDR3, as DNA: TGTGCCAGCAGTCCGACTAGCGGACCCTACGAGCAGTACTTC. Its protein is CASSPTSGPYEQYF.

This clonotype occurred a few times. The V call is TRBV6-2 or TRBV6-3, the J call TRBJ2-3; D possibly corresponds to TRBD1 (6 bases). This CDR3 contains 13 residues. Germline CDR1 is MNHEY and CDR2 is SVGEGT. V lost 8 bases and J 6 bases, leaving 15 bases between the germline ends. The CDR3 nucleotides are TGTGCCAGCCGAAGGAACAGGGAGGATACGCAGTATTTT. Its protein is CASRRNREDTQYF.

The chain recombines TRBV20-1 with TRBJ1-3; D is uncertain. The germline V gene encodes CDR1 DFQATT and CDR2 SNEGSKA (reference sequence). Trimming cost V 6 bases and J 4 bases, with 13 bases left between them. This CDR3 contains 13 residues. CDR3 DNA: TGCAGTGCCTCCCCCCCTACGGGAAACACCATATATTTT. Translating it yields CSASPPTGNTIYF.

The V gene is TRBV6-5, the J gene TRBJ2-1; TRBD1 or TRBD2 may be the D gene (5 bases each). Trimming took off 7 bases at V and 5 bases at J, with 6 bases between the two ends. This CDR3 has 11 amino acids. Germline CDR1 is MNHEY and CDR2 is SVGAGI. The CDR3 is CASMGDNEQFF. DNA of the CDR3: TGTGCCAGCATGGGGGACAATGAGCAGTTCTTC.

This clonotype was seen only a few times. CDR3 coding DNA: TGTGCCAGCAAGGGTGGGGCACCGGTGGGGACCCAGTACTTC. Its protein is CASKGGAPVGTQYF. The rearrangement joins TRBV6-5 to TRBJ2-5; possible D gene TRBD1, 5 bases. The CDR3 is 14 residues long. Germline V gives CDR1 MNHEY, CDR2 SVGAGI. Trimming took off 7 bases at V and 7 bases at J, with 19 bases between the two ends.

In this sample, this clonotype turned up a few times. CDR3 coding DNA: TGTGCCAGCAGCCTCGGGGCTCTCGGGGCCCAGTACTTC. Encoded protein: CASSLGALGAQYF. V is TRBV3-1 and J is TRBJ2-5, with D perhaps assigned TRBD1 or TRBD2 (5 bases each). The CDR3 totals 13 residues. Germline V CDR1 and CDR2: LGHDT, YNNKEL (reference sequence). V dropped 4 bases and J dropped 9 bases, with 15 bases sitting between them.

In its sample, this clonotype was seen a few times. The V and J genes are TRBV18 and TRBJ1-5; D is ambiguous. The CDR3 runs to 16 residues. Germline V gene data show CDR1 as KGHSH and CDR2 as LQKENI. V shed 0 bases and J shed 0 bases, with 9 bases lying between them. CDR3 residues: CASSPPGSYSNQPQHF. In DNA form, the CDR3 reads TGTGCCAGCTCACCACCGGGCAGCTATAGCAATCAGCCCCAGCATTTT.

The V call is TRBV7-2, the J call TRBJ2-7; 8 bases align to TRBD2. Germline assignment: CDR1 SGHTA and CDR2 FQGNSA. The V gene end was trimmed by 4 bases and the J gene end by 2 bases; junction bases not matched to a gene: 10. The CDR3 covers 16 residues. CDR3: CASSSRRSGDPYEQYF. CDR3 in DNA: TGTGCCAGCAGCTCCAGACGTAGCGGGGACCCCTACGAGCAGTACTTC.

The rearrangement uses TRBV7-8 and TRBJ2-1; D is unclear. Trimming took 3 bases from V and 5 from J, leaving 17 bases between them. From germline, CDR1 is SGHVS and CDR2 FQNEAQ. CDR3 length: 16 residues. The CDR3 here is CASSFYLGLVNNEQFF. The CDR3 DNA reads TGTGCCAGCAGCTTTTATCTTGGGCTAGTGAACAATGAGCAGTTCTTC.

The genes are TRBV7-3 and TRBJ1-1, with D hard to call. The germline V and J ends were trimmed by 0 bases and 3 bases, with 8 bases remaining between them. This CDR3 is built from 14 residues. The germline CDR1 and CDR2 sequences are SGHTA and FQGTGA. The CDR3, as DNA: TGTGCCAGCAGCTTAACGTTCGGGGACACTGAAGCTTTCTTT. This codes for CASSLTFGDTEAFF.

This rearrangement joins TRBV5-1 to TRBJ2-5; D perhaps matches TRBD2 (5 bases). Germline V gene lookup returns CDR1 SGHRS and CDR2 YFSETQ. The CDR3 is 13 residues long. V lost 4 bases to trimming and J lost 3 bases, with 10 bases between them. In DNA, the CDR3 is TGCGCCAGCAGCAGCGGACTGGAAGAGACCCAGTACTTC. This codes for CASSSGLEETQYF. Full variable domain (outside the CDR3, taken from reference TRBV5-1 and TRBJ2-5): KAGVTQTPRYLIKTRGQQVTLSCSPISGHRSVSWYQQTPGQGLQFLFEYFSETQRNKGNFPGRFSGRQFSNSRSEMNVSTLELGDSALYLCASSSGLEETQYFGPGTRLLVL.

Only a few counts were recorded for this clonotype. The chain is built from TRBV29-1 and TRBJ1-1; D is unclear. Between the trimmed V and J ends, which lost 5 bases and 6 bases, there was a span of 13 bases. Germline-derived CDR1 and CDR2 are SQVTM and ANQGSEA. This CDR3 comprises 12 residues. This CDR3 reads CSVTALGAEAFF. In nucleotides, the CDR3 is TGCAGCGTTACTGCCTTGGGCGCTGAAGCTTTCTTT.

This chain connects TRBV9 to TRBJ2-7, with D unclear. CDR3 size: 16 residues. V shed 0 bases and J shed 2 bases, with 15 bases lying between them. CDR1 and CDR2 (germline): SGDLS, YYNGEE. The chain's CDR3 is CASSVVRSQATYEQYF. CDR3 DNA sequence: TGTGCCAGCAGCGTAGTAAGGTCCCAGGCGACCTACGAGCAGTACTTC.

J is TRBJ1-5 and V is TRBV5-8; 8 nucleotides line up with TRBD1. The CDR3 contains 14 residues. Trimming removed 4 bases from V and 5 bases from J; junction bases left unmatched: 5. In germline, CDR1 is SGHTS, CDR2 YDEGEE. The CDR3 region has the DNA TGTGCCAGCAGCCAAGGGACAGGCGATCAGCCCCAGCATTTT. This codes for CASSQGTGDQPQHF.

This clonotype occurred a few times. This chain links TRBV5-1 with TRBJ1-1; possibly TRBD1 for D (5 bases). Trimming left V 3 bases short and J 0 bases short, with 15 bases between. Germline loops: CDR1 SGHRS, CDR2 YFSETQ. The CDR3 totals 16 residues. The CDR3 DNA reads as TGCGCCAGCAGCTGGGGACCAGGGACCATGAACACTGAAGCTTTCTTT. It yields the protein CASSWGPGTMNTEAFF.

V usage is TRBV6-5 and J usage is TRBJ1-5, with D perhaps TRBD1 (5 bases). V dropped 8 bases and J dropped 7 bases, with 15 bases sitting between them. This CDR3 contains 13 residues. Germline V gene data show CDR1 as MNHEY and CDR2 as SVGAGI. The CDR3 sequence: CASARGVEQPQHF. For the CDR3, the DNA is TGTGCCAGCGCAAGGGGCGTGGAACAGCCCCAGCATTTT.

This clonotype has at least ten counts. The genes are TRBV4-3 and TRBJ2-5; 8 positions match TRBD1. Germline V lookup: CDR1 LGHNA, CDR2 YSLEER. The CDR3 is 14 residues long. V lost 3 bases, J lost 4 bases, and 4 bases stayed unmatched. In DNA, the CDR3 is TGCGCCAGCAGCCAGCGCAGGGGGCCAGAGACCCAGTACTTC. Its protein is CASSQRRGPETQYF.